A selection of T cell receptor beta chains follows, all from one sample in a study of T cell responses to AZD1222 COVID-19 vaccine. Generated by immunoSEQ multiplex PCR, the TCRdb table keeps only in-frame clones and is missing some. Here the sample spans roughly 200,000 clones, around 94% being singletons. Sequencing used peripheral blood, obtained 28 days after the second dose of the MenACWY control vaccine. All receptors come from an adult who received the MenACWY meningococcal vaccine as a control. Each CDR3 is given with its conserved first and last residue. The order of the fields is J gene, D gene, V gene, CDR3 protein. A D gene is named only where the DNA matches it firmly.

TRBJ1-2,TRBD1,TRBV7-9,CASSLARTGNYF
TRBJ2-1,-,TRBV4-3,CASSQGGGSDNEQFF
TRBJ2-7,-,TRBV6-2/TRBV6-3,CASSSRGSYEQYF
TRBJ2-2,-,TRBV7-8,CASSLAGSRDGELFF
TRBJ2-1,-,TRBV19,CASTGRAQGSYNEQFF
TRBJ1-1,-,TRBV15,CATSMRGEGTEAFF
TRBJ2-3,-,TRBV24-1,CATSEPHRDTQYF
TRBJ1-2,TRBD1,TRBV15,CATSRRAQGVYGYTF
TRBJ2-3,-,TRBV19,CASRTGRTDTQYF
TRBJ2-2,TRBD2,TRBV9,CASSVMTSGRNTGELFF
TRBJ2-1,TRBD2,TRBV7-9,CASSGIPGGYNEQFF
TRBJ2-3,-,TRBV12-3/TRBV12-4,CASSLGVTDTQYF
TRBJ1-1,-,TRBV19,CASSTSPAGLEAFF
TRBJ2-7,-,TRBV30,CAWSVRPPTYEQYF
TRBJ1-6,-,TRBV6-2/TRBV6-3,CASSFGATNNSPLHF
TRBJ2-1,TRBD2,TRBV5-4,CASSPGTSGRSVEQFF
TRBJ1-6,-,TRBV19,CASTRSSYNSPLHF
TRBJ1-1,-,TRBV19,CASSIEGVNTEAFF
TRBJ1-4,-,TRBV6-1,CASSEGASNEKLFF
TRBJ1-1,-,TRBV6-2/TRBV6-3,CASSLKENTEAFF
TRBJ2-5,TRBD2,TRBV3-1/TRBV3-2,CASTLGLAGVMETQYF
TRBJ2-2,-,TRBV27,CASSSYGGTGELFF
TRBJ2-3,TRBD2,TRBV9,CASSVALAGGLDTQYF
TRBJ1-2,TRBD1,TRBV19,CASSPGTGPYGYTF
TRBJ2-1,-,TRBV7-2,CASSPGGGRVQSSYNEQFF
TRBJ1-5,-,TRBV2,CASSENGRPQHF
TRBJ2-7,TRBD1,TRBV5-6,CASSLGQSPQVEQYF
TRBJ1-4,TRBD1,TRBV7-6,CASSQTGAANEKLFF
TRBJ2-1,-,TRBV7-9,CASSVRKTYNEQFF
TRBJ2-7,-,TRBV5-1,CASSLQRNYEQYF
TRBJ2-7,-,TRBV27,CASSAAGSYEQYF
TRBJ2-3,TRBD2,TRBV10-3,CAISGNSGNTDTQYF
TRBJ1-6,-,TRBV7-9,CASRAGHNNSPLHF
TRBJ2-1,TRBD2,TRBV7-6,CASSGVKGLAGGYSYNEQFF
TRBJ1-6,-,TRBV21-1,CASSKADSLNSPLHF
TRBJ2-5,-,TRBV24-1,CATSDFYGSSQETQYF
TRBJ2-2,-,TRBV2,CASSLTGELFF
TRBJ1-2,TRBD1,TRBV24-1,CATSDFTGQGGFADGYTF
TRBJ2-7,-,TRBV3-1/TRBV3-2,CASSQDEYEQYF
TRBJ2-1,-,TRBV6-2/TRBV6-3,CASSYGGNEQFF
TRBJ2-1,-,TRBV7-6,CASRETAAISYNEQFF
TRBJ2-1,TRBD2,TRBV30,CAWSVRASGNEQFF
TRBJ2-3,TRBD1,TRBV7-9,CASSLDRGFSSDTQYF
TRBJ1-1,TRBD1,TRBV18,CASSPTDRATRWGTEAFF
TRBJ1-2,TRBD1,TRBV28,CASSSTGYGYTF
TRBJ1-1,-,TRBV6-2/TRBV6-3,CASSYAGRRPEAFF
TRBJ2-3,TRBD2,TRBV3-1/TRBV3-2,CASSLIGRGRANTQYF
TRBJ2-6,-,TRBV18,CASSPTRQPYPPSGANVLTF
TRBJ1-1,-,TRBV5-1,CASSLAAGPEAFF
TRBJ2-3,-,TRBV12-3/TRBV12-4,CASGRDTQYF
TRBJ2-2,-,TRBV11-2,CASSSGQYTGELFF
TRBJ1-1,-,TRBV6-2/TRBV6-3,CASSYEAEAFF
TRBJ2-1,-,TRBV14,CASSQETGLWNNEQFF
TRBJ1-1,TRBD1,TRBV18,CASSPVDRVVAEAFF
TRBJ2-5,-,TRBV5-1,CASSLVGGQETQYF
TRBJ2-1,TRBD2,TRBV5-1,CASSLDTSGRDEQFF
TRBJ1-1,-,TRBV30,CAWSVRRSAGAFF
TRBJ1-1,-,TRBV9,CASSPQGGLNTEAFF
TRBJ2-4,-,TRBV28,CASRGRERAKNIQYF